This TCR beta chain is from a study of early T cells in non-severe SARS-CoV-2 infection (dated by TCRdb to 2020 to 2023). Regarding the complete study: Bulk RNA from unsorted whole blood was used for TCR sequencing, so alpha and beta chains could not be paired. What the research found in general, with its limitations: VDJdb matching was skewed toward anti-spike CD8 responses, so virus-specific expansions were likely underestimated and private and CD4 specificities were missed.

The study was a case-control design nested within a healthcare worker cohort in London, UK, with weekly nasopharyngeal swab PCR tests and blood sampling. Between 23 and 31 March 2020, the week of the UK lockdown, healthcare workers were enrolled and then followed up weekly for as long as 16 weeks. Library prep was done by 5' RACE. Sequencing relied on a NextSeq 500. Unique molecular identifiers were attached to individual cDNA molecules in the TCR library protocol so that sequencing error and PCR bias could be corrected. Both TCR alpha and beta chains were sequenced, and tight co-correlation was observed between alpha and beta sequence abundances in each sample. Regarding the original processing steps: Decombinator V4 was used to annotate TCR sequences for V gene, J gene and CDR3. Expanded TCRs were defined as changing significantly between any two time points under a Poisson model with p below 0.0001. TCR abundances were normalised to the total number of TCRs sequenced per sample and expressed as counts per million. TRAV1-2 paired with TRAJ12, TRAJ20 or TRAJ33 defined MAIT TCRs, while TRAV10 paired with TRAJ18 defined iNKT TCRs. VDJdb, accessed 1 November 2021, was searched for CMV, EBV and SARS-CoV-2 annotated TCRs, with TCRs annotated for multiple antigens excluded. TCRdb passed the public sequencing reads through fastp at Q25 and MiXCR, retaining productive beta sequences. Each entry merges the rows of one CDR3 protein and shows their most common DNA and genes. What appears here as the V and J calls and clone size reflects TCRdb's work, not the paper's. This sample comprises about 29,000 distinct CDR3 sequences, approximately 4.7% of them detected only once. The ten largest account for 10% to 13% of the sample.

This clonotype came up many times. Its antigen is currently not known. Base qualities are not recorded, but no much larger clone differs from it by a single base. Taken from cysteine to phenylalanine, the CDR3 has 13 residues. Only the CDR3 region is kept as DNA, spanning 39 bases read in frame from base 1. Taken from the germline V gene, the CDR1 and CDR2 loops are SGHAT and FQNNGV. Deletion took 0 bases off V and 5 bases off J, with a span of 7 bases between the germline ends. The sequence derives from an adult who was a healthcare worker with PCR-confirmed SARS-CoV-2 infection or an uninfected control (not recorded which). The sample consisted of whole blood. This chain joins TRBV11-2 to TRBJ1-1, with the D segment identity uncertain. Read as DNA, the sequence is TGTGCCAGCAGCTTAGACCGGACGACTGAAGCTTTCTTT. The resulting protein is CASSLDRTTEAFF.